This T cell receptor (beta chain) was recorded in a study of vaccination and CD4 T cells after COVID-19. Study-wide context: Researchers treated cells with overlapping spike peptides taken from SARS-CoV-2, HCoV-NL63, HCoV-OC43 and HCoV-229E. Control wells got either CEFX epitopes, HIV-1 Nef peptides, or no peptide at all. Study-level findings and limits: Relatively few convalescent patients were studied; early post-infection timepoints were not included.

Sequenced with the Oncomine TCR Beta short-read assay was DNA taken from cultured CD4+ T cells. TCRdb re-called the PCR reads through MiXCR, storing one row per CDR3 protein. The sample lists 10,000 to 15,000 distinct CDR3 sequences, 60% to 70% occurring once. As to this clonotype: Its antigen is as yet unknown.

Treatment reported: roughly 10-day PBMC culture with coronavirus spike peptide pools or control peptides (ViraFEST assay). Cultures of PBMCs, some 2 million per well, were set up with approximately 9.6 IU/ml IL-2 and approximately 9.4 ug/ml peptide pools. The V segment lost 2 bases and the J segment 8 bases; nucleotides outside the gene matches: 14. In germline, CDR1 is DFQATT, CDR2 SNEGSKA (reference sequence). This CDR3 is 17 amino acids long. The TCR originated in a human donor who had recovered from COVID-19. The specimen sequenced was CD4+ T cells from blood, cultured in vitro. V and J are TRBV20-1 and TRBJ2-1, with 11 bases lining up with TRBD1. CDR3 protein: CSARTEDRGLIQYEQFF. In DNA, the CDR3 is TGCAGTGCTAGAACGGAGGACAGGGGGCTCATCCAGTATGAGCAGTTCTTC.